This entry lists 4 T cell receptor beta chains sequenced from one sample in a study of T cell responses to AZD1222 COVID-19 vaccine. Data came from immunoSEQ multiplex PCR; TCRdb stores just in-frame clones and leaves some out. The sample holds under 150,000 clones, just under 95% seen once. The sample consisted of peripheral blood, taken 28 days after the second AZD1222 dose. The receptor source for this set is an adult who received the AZD1222 COVID-19 vaccine.

This rearrangement joins TRBV15 to TRBJ2-4; TRBD1 agrees at 8 bases. The CDR3 has 13 amino acids. V shed 5 bases, J shed 9 bases, and the junction held 6 bases outside the gene matches. Germline V gene sequence: CDR1 LNHNV, CDR2 YYDKDF (reference sequence). The CDR3 reads CATSGDRLRIQYF. As DNA, the CDR3 is TGTGCCACCAGCGGGGACAGGCTCCGCATTCAGTACTTC.

The V call is TRBV5-4, the J call TRBJ2-7, with D possibly being TRBD2 (7 bases). Germline CDR1 reads SGHNT; CDR2 reads YYREEE (reference sequence). With 3 bases removed from V and 5 bases from J, the gap between germline ends came to 18 bases. This CDR3 has 15 amino acids. The CDR3 DNA is TGTGCCAGCAGCTGGGGGGGCGGGAGTACCAACGAGCAGTACTTC. This gives the protein CASSWGGGSTNEQYF.

The rearrangement joins TRBV4-2 to TRBJ1-5, with D perhaps TRBD1 (6 bases). Between the trimmed V and J ends, which lost 0 bases and 6 bases, there was a span of 12 bases. CDR3 length: 15 residues. Germline CDR1 and CDR2: LGHNA and YNFKEQ. The CDR3 is CASSQEGGGRQPQHF. The CDR3 nucleotides are TGTGCCAGCAGCCAAGAGGGGGGCGGGCGTCAGCCCCAGCATTTT.

This chain links TRBV7-2 with TRBJ2-3; 7 bases map to TRBD1. The germline V gene has CDR1 SGHTA and CDR2 FQGNSA. The CDR3 has 15 residues. The trim removed 5 bases at V and 4 bases at J, leaving 9 bases unmatched. The CDR3 region is CASSQRQGAPDTQYF. CDR3 sequence (DNA): TGTGCCAGCAGCCAGAGACAGGGAGCCCCAGATACGCAGTATTTT.